The 19 T cell receptor beta chains given below trace back to one sample, sequenced in a study of CD39 and CD103 CD8 tumor-infiltrating T cells. Sequencing was performed with immunoSEQ multiplex PCR; in TCRdb, only in-frame clones are kept and a portion is missing. Of around 2,300 clones listed, just over 70% were seen once; the top ten hold 10% to 15%. The source material was CD39- CD103- CD8+ T cells sorted from the tumor. Specified subset: CD103-CD39- double-negative CD45RA- CD8 T cells. The receptors come from a human donor with head and neck squamous cell carcinoma.

The rearrangement uses TRBV7-8 and TRBJ1-3; D ambiguous. This CDR3 comprises 15 residues. The ends were cut back, 1 base at V and 0 bases at J, with 7 bases in the middle. In germline, CDR1 is SGHVS, CDR2 FQNEAQ. The chain's CDR3 is CASSLGVSSGNTIYF. The CDR3 DNA reads as TGTGCCAGCAGCTTAGGCGTTTCCTCTGGAAACACCATATATTTT.

Only one count was recorded for this clone. The chain links TRBV19 to TRBJ1-5; D uncertain. The germline V gene has CDR1 LNHDA and CDR2 SQIVND (reference sequence). CDR3 size: 15 residues. V lost 2 bases and J 4 bases, leaving 12 bases between the germline ends. The CDR3 here is CASSIWRSANQPQHF. As DNA, the CDR3 is TGTGCCAGTAGTATATGGAGGTCCGCAAATCAGCCCCAGCATTTT.

V and J are TRBV11-1 and TRBJ2-7; 10 bases match TRBD1. V shed 3 bases and J 5 bases; nucleotides not matched to a gene: 4. CDR1 is SGHAT and CDR2 is FQDESV in the germline V gene (reference sequence). The CDR3 totals 14 residues. The CDR3 sequence: CASSFGTGEDEQYF. The DNA of the CDR3 is TGTGCCAGCAGCTTTGGGACAGGGGAAGACGAGCAGTACTTC.

The chain joins TRBV19 to TRBJ1-1; possible D gene TRBD1, 6 bases. Germline loops: CDR1 LNHDA, CDR2 SQIVND (reference sequence). The CDR3 is 13 residues long. Between the trimmed V and J ends, which lost 6 bases and 3 bases, there was a span of 11 bases. CDR3 protein: CASSLGGDTEAFF. CDR3 sequence (DNA): TGTGCCAGTAGCCTAGGGGGTGACACTGAAGCTTTCTTT.

J is TRBJ1-1 and V is TRBV19; no firm D call. Germline loops: CDR1 LNHDA, CDR2 SQIVND (reference sequence). V shed 1 base and J shed 3 bases, with 9 bases lying between them. The CDR3 spans 14 residues. CDR3 residues: CASSIGAGYTEAFF. CDR3 sequence (DNA): TGTGCCAGTAGTATAGGGGCCGGTTACACTGAAGCTTTCTTT.

The rearrangement uses TRBV18 and TRBJ2-1; perhaps D is TRBD1 or TRBD2 (5 bases each). V gave up 3 bases and J gave up 5 bases, with 11 bases separating them. The germline V gene encodes CDR1 KGHSH and CDR2 LQKENI. CDR3 length: 14 residues. DNA for the CDR3: TGTGCCAGCTCACCTTCCGGGGCCCACAATGAGCAGTTCTTC. As protein: CASSPSGAHNEQFF. Complete variable domain (other parts from reference TRBV18 and TRBJ2-1): NAGVMQNPRHLVRRRGQEARLRCSPMKGHSHVYWYRQLPEEGLKFMVYLQKENIIDESGMPKERFSAEFPKEGPSILRIQQVVRGDSAAYFCASSPSGAHNEQFFGPGTRLTVL.

The CDR3 region has the DNA TGTGCCAGCAGCCCCGACTTTTACAATGAGCAGTTCTTC. Encoded protein: CASSPDFYNEQFF. J is TRBJ2-1 and V is TRBV5-6, with D hard to call. Germline CDR1 reads SGHDT; CDR2 reads YYEEEE. The CDR3 is 13 amino acids. The germline V and J ends were trimmed by 4 bases and 4 bases, with 9 bases remaining between them.

The chain links TRBV5-6 to TRBJ2-7, with a possible D match to TRBD2 (6 bases). Germline CDR1 SGHDT, CDR2 YYEEEE. V was trimmed by 0 bases and J by 3 bases, leaving 10 bases between them. The CDR3 has 14 amino acids. CDR3 DNA sequence: TGTGCCAGCAGCTTGGACGGGGGTTTCTACGAGCAGTACTTC. Residues: CASSLDGGFYEQYF.

V is TRBV7-9 and J is TRBJ2-5; tentatively, D is TRBD1 or TRBD2 (5 bases each). This CDR3 spans 14 amino acids. Germline V gene lookup returns CDR1 SEHNR and CDR2 FQNEAQ (reference sequence). The V and J ends lost 6 bases and 5 bases respectively, with 16 bases between them. The CDR3 reads CASRGPRGGETQYF. In DNA form, the CDR3 reads TGTGCCAGCAGGGGCCCGAGGGGCGGGGAGACCCAGTACTTC.

The rearrangement uses TRBV6-5 and TRBJ1-3; D uncertain. The ends were cut back, 6 bases at V and 0 bases at J, with 12 bases in the middle. Germline assignment: CDR1 MNHEY and CDR2 SVGAGI. There are 15 residues in the CDR3. For the CDR3, the DNA is TGTGCCAGCAGCCCCAGTGCCTCCTCTGGAAACACCATATATTTT. Amino acids: CASSPSASSGNTIYF.

The chain is built from TRBV6-5 and TRBJ1-1, with a possible D match to TRBD1 (5 bases). Trimming left V 5 bases short and J 6 bases short, with 13 bases between. Germline V gene sequence: CDR1 MNHEY, CDR2 SVGAGI. The length of the CDR3 is 13 residues. The CDR3 DNA follows: TGTGCCAGCAGTGCCCAGGGTTATCCTGAAGCTTTCTTT. The encoded protein is CASSAQGYPEAFF.

This clone has just a few counts. This chain links TRBV19 with TRBJ1-2, with a tentative D call TRBD1 (5 bases). Germline values: CDR1 LNHDA, CDR2 SQIVND (reference sequence). Deletions cut 3 bases from V and 4 bases from J, with 6 bases between. The CDR3 runs 12 residues. CDR3 protein: CASSMGTYGYTF. Here the CDR3 DNA reads TGTGCCAGTAGTATGGGGACCTATGGCTACACCTTC.

There are a few counts of this clone. This chain links TRBV28 with TRBJ2-7; D is possibly TRBD1 or TRBD2 (6 bases each). The CDR3 consists of 15 residues. Germline V gene lookup returns CDR1 MDHEN and CDR2 SYDVKM. V was clipped by 6 bases and J by 4 bases, with 19 bases between them. For the CDR3, the DNA is TGTGCCAGCAGCCTGCGGGACAAAACTTTGTACGAGCAGTACTTC. Amino acid sequence: CASSLRDKTLYEQYF. The full variable domain, its missing parts supplied by reference TRBV28 and TRBJ2-7, is DVKVTQSSRYLVKRTGEKVFLECVQDMDHENMFWYRQDPGLGLRLIYFSYDVKMKEKGDIPEGYSVSREKKERFSLILESASTNQTSMYLCASSLRDKTLYEQYFGPGTRLTVT.

CDR3 nucleotide sequence: TGCGCCAGCAGCCCATGGACAGGGCCCGCCCGAAACACTGAAGCTTTCTTT. Protein sequence: CASSPWTGPARNTEAFF. The chain recombines TRBV4-1 with TRBJ1-1; 8 nucleotides align to TRBD1. CDR3 size: 17 residues. Germline CDR1 reads MGHRA; CDR2 reads YSYEKL. V shed 4 bases, J shed 2 bases, and the junction held 12 bases outside the gene matches.

The genes are TRBV2 and TRBJ2-1; TRBD2 aligns across 12 bases. The CDR3 is 16 residues long. V gave up 6 bases and J gave up 4 bases; unmatched junction bases: 7. Per germline, CDR1 SNHLY and CDR2 FYNNEI. The CDR3 sequence is CASRESTSGGYNEQFF. The CDR3 DNA is TGTGCCAGCAGGGAATCGACTAGCGGGGGTTACAATGAGCAGTTCTTC.

The J gene is TRBJ2-1, the V gene TRBV6-6; no clear D. Germline-derived CDR1 and CDR2 are MNHNY and SVGAGI (reference sequence). The ends were cut back, 5 bases at V and 8 bases at J, with 10 bases in the middle. This CDR3 is 12 amino acids long. CDR3 DNA sequence: TGTGCCAGCAGTCAGCCAGACGATGAGCAGTTCTTC. Amino acid sequence: CASSQPDDEQFF.

The chain employs TRBV21-1 and TRBJ2-6; the table gives TRBD2 as D, unverified against the DNA. TRBV21-1 has pseudogene status. The CDR3 totals 18 residues. The DNA of the CDR3 is TGTGCCAGCAGTATAGCGCTAGCTACACAAAGTCGGGCCAACGTCCTGACTTTC. Amino acid sequence: CASSIALATQSRANVLTF.

The chain uses TRBV19 and TRBJ1-2; 7 bases map to TRBD1. The CDR3 loop spans 13 amino acids. The trim removed 5 bases at V and 3 bases at J, leaving 3 bases unmatched. CDR1 is LNHDA and CDR2 is SQIVND in the germline V gene (reference sequence). CDR3 region: CASSVGTDYGYTF. CDR3 nucleotide sequence: TGTGCCAGTAGTGTCGGGACAGACTATGGCTACACCTTC.

The rearrangement links TRBV7-9 to TRBJ1-2; D might be TRBD1 (6 bases). The CDR3 totals 14 residues. Trimming cost V 5 bases and J 5 bases, with 15 bases left between them. Germline V lookup: CDR1 SEHNR, CDR2 FQNEAQ (reference sequence). Here the CDR3 reads CASSAGARGYGYTF. CDR3 nucleotide sequence: TGTGCCAGCAGCGCGGGGGCAAGGGGTTATGGCTACACCTTC.